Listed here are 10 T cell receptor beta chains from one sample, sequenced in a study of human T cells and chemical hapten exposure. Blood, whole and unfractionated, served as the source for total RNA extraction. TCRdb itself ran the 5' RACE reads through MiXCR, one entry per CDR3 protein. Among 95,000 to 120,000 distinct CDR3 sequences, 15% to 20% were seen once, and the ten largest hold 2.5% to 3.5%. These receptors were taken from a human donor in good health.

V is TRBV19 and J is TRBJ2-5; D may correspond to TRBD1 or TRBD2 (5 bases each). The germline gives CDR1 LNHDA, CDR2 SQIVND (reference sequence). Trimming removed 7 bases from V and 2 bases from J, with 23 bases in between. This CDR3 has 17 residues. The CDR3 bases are TGTGCCAGTAAAGGAGTTGTTCCTACCGAGGGGCAAGAGACCCAGTACTTC. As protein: CASKGVVPTEGQETQYF.

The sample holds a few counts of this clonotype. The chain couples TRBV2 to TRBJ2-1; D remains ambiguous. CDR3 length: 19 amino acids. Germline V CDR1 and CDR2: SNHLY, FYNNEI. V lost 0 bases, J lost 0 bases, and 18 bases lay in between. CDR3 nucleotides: TGTGCCAGCAGTGAAGCGCTTTTTTCAGGAACTCTCTCCTACAATGAGCAGTTCTTC. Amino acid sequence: CASSEALFSGTLSYNEQFF.

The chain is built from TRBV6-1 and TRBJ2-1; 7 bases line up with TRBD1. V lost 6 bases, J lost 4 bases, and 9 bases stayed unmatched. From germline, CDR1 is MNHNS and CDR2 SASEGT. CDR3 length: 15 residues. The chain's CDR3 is CASSALRQGYNEQFF. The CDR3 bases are TGTGCCAGCAGCGCACTCAGACAGGGATACAATGAGCAGTTCTTC.

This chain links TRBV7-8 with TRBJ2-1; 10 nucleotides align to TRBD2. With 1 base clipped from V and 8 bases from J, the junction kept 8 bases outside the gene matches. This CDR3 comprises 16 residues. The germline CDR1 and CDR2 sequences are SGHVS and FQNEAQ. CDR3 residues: CASSLEAGGRVDEQFF. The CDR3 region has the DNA TGTGCCAGCAGCTTAGAAGCGGGAGGGCGAGTCGATGAGCAGTTCTTC.

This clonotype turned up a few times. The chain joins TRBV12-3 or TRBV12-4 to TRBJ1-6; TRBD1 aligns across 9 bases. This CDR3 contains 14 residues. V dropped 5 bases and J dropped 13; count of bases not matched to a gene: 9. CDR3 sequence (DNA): TGTGCCAGCAGTCCCCGGACAGGGGAGTCGCCCCTCCACTTT. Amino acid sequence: CASSPRTGESPLHF.

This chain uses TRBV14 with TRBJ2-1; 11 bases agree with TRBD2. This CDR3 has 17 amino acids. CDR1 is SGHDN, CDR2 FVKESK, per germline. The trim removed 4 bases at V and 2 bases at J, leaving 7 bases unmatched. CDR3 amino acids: CASSRPGLADAYNEQFF. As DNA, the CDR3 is TGTGCCAGCAGCCGACCGGGACTAGCGGATGCCTACAATGAGCAGTTCTTC.

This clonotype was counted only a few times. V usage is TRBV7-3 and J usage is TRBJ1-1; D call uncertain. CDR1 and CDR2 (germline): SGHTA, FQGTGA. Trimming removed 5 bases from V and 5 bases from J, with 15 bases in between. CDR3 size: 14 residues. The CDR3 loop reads CASSLLDLGTEAFF. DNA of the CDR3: TGTGCCAGCAGCCTCCTTGACCTGGGGACTGAAGCTTTCTTT.

CDR3: CASSLYGQGAQETQYF. DNA for the CDR3: TGTGCCAGCAGTTTATATGGACAGGGGGCCCAGGAGACCCAGTACTTC. V usage is TRBV28 and J usage is TRBJ2-5; 11 positions match TRBD1. Trimming at V came to 1 base and at J to 5 bases, leaving 6 bases not matched to a gene. CDR3 length: 16 residues. CDR1 is MDHEN, CDR2 SYDVKM, per germline.

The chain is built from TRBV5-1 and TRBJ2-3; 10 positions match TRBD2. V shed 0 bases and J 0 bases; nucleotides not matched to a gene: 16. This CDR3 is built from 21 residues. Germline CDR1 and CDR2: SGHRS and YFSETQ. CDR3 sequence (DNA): TGCGCCAGCAGCTTGGCGGGTCCTAGCGGGAGTTTCCCCCGTAGCACAGATACGCAGTATTTT. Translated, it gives CASSLAGPSGSFPRSTDTQYF.

CDR3 sequence: CASRDGSPARNEKLFF. CDR3 DNA: TGTGCCAGTAGAGATGGGAGCCCGGCCCGTAATGAAAAACTGTTTTTT. The chain joins TRBV19 to TRBJ1-4; D not certain. The germline CDR1 and CDR2 sequences are LNHDA and SQIVND (reference sequence). V gave up 6 bases and J gave up 4 bases, with 18 bases separating them. This CDR3 has 16 residues.